The 19 T cell receptor beta chains listed next were all sequenced from one sample in a study of tumour-infiltrating T cells in Burkitt lymphoma. Method: immunoSEQ multiplex PCR; TCRdb's copy keeps in-frame clones and lacks some. The sample contains about 13,000 clones, about 85% of which appear only once. Sequencing was done on a sample of tumor tissue. These receptor sequences come from a human donor with diffuse large B-cell lymphoma.

V usage is TRBV18 and J usage is TRBJ1-1; 9 bases agree with TRBD1. The CDR3 length is 15 residues. Unmatched junction bases numbered 2, after V lost 3 bases and J lost 0 bases. CDR1 is KGHSH, CDR2 LQKENI, per germline. CDR3 residues: CASSPGTGMNTEAFF. The CDR3 DNA reads as TGTGCCAGCTCACCCGGGACAGGGATGAACACTGAAGCTTTCTTT.

This clone occurred a few times. V and J are TRBV10-3 and TRBJ1-2; D might be TRBD1 (5 bases). The germline CDR1 and CDR2 sequences are ENHRY and SYGVKD. The CDR3 runs to 12 residues. Trimming pared 6 bases from V and 5 bases from J, leaving 10 bases between. In DNA, the CDR3 is TGTGCCATCAGCGGGACGGGGTATGGCTACACCTTC. It encodes CAISGTGYGYTF.

V gene TRBV6-1 combines with J gene TRBJ1-2; no reliable D call. CDR3 length: 14 amino acids. From germline, CDR1 is MNHNS and CDR2 SASEGT. Trimming shortened V by 3 bases and J by 4 bases, and 12 bases separated the two germline ends. Here the CDR3 reads CASSDLGVGYGYTF. The CDR3 DNA reads as TGTGCCAGCAGTGATCTTGGGGTCGGCTATGGCTACACCTTC.

The V call is TRBV27, the J call TRBJ2-3; 7 bases line up with TRBD1. The V gene end was trimmed by 6 bases and the J gene end by 6 bases; junction bases not matched to a gene: 15. The CDR3 has 16 amino acids. Germline assignment: CDR1 MNHEY and CDR2 SMNVEV (reference sequence). CDR3 bases: TGTGCCAGCAGCCCTGCAGGGGACAGCCTTTACGATACGCAGTATTTT. It specifies CASSPAGDSLYDTQYF.

CDR3 residues: CASVNSGGRDEQFF. CDR3 coding DNA: TGCGCCAGCGTAAATAGCGGGGGGAGAGATGAGCAGTTCTTC. The genes are TRBV5-1 and TRBJ2-1; 10 bases line up with TRBD2. V was pared by 7 bases and J by 8 bases, with 9 bases of the junction left unmatched. The CDR3 consists of 14 residues. CDR1 SGHRS and CDR2 YFSETQ come from the germline V gene.

Concerning this clone: Distinct nucleotide sequences in the sample also encode this CDR3. The chain joins TRBV6-5 to TRBJ2-7; maybe TRBD2 (6 bases). Germline loops: CDR1 MNHEY, CDR2 SVGAGI. This CDR3 is built from 12 residues. The germline V and J ends were trimmed by 1 base and 5 bases, with 6 bases remaining between them. This chain's CDR3 is CASSYWGDEQYF. In DNA, the CDR3 is TGTGCCAGCAGTTACTGGGGGGACGAGCAGTACTTC.

The genes are TRBV30 and TRBJ2-3; D possibly corresponds to TRBD2 (5 bases). Germline V gene sequence: CDR1 GTSNPN, CDR2 SVGIG (reference sequence). This CDR3 is 14 amino acids long. V was cut by 4 bases and J by 0 bases, with 11 bases left in between. The CDR3 reads CAWTGSESTDTQYF. The CDR3 DNA reads as TGTGCCTGGACGGGGTCCGAAAGCACAGATACGCAGTATTTT. Full variable domain (remainder filled in from reference TRBV30 and TRBJ2-3): SQTIHQWPATLVQPVGSPLSLECTVEGTSNPNLYWYRQAAGRGLQLLFYSVGIGQISSEVPQNLSASRPQDRQFILSSKKLLLSDSGFYLCAWTGSESTDTQYFGPGTRLTVL.

The chain combines TRBV6-5 with TRBJ2-3, with 8 bases fitting TRBD1. The CDR3 has 16 amino acids. The germline gives CDR1 MNHEY, CDR2 SVGAGI. Trimming removed 2 bases from V and 0 bases from J; junction bases left unmatched: 4. CDR3 nucleotide sequence: TGTGCCAGCAGTTACGACAGGGGCGGAAGCACAGATACGCAGTATTTT. Amino acid sequence: CASSYDRGGSTDTQYF.

The CDR3 sequence: CASSLGGRGGDTQYF. CDR3 DNA sequence: TGTGCCAGCAGCTTAGGGGGGAGAGGAGGTGATACGCAGTATTTT. The chain combines TRBV11-2 with TRBJ2-3, with D possibly called TRBD1 or TRBD2 (5 bases each). The germline V gene has CDR1 SGHAT and CDR2 FQNNGV. Trimming removed 1 base at V and 6 bases at J, with 14 bases between. This CDR3 spans 15 amino acids.

As to this clone: Other DNA sequences from this sample encode an identical CDR3 as well. J is TRBJ2-3 and V is TRBV9, with a tentative D call TRBD1 (6 bases). CDR1 and CDR2 (germline): SGDLS, YYNGEE. Between the trimmed V and J ends, which lost 0 bases and 1 base, there was a span of 9 bases. This CDR3 region has 15 residues. CDR3 sequence: CASSVAGDRTDTQYF. Here the CDR3 DNA reads TGTGCCAGCAGCGTAGCAGGGGATCGCACAGATACGCAGTATTTT.

V is TRBV7-2 and J is TRBJ2-7; D unclear. From germline, CDR1 is SGHTA and CDR2 FQGNSA. The CDR3 is 13 amino acids. The V end lost 3 bases, the J end lost 5 bases, and 11 bases lay between the germline ends. The CDR3 loop is CASSFTASHEQYF. The CDR3 DNA sequence: TGTGCCAGCAGCTTTACAGCTTCTCACGAGCAGTACTTC.

This clone was seen more than once but under ten times. As DNA, the CDR3 is TGTGCCAGCAGCTTGGTGGACGGTGGCTACACCTTC. Amino acids: CASSLVDGGYTF. This chain uses TRBV5-4 with TRBJ1-2, with D hard to call. Trimming shortened V by 0 bases and J by 7 bases, and 7 bases separated the two germline ends. Germline V lookup: CDR1 SGHNT, CDR2 YYREEE (reference sequence). The CDR3 runs 12 residues.

This sequence joins TRBV7-9 and TRBJ1-5, with D perhaps TRBD1 (5 bases). Trimming stripped 1 base from V and 7 bases from J, with 14 bases between. The CDR3 length is 15 residues. The germline V gene has CDR1 SEHNR and CDR2 FQNEAQ (reference sequence). The CDR3 nucleotides read TGTGCCAGCAGCTTAGGCGGGCAGGGCGGCCAGCCCCAGCATTTT. This encodes CASSLGGQGGQPQHF.

In this sample, this clone turned up once. The chain links TRBV2 to TRBJ2-7, with 8 bases identical to TRBD1. Germline V gene data show CDR1 as SNHLY and CDR2 as FYNNEI. The CDR3 is 13 residues long. V lost 7 bases, J lost 3 bases, and 5 bases stayed unmatched. The DNA for the CDR3 is TGTGCCAGCATGGGCGGGACAGGCTACGAGCAGTACTTC. This gives the protein CASMGGTGYEQYF.

The chain carries TRBV29-1 and TRBJ1-5; D remains unclear. Germline V CDR1 and CDR2: SQVTM, ANQGSEA. The CDR3 contains 13 residues. The V and J ends lost 0 bases and 3 bases respectively, with 6 bases between them. The DNA of the CDR3 is TGCAGCGTTGAAGAGGAGATCAATCAGCCCCAGCATTTT. It encodes CSVEEEINQPQHF.

This chain joins TRBV5-5 and TRBJ1-5; TRBD1 is a possible D gene (5 bases). Looked up from germline, CDR1 is SGHKS and CDR2 is YYEKEE (reference sequence). The CDR3 runs to 15 residues. The V end lost 2 bases, the J end lost 0 bases, and 9 bases lay between the germline ends. The CDR3 DNA is TGTGCCAGCAGCTTAGGGGTTAATAGCAATCAGCCCCAGCATTTT. As protein: CASSLGVNSNQPQHF. Supplemented by reference TRBV5-5 and TRBJ1-5, the full variable domain reads DAGVTQSPTHLIKTRGQQVTLRCSPISGHKSVSWYQQVLGQGPQFIFQYYEKEERGRGNFPDRFSARQFPNYSSELNVNALLLGDSALYLCASSLGVNSNQPQHFGDGTRLSIL.

This sequence joins TRBV10-3 and TRBJ2-7, with TRBD1 as a possible D gene (6 bases). V lost 7 bases and J lost 6, with 19 bases in between. The CDR3 runs to 14 residues. CDR1 ENHRY and CDR2 SYGVKD come from the germline V gene. The CDR3 DNA reads as TGTGCCATCACCCCCAGGGGTGGGTTCGGCGAGCAGTACTTC. Amino acids: CAITPRGGFGEQYF.

V gene TRBV5-5 combines with J gene TRBJ1-1; D unresolved. V gave up 1 base and J gave up 4 bases, with 11 bases separating them. The CDR3 loop spans 14 amino acids. From germline, CDR1 is SGHKS and CDR2 YYEKEE (reference sequence). Here the CDR3 reads CASSLNQASTEAFF. The CDR3 DNA is TGTGCCAGCAGCTTGAACCAGGCCAGCACTGAAGCTTTCTTT.

In its sample, this clone was seen once. Its ends do not fully match the called genes, so a read error is possible. The chain joins TRBV7-7 to TRBJ1-4; D is unclear. This CDR3 has 13 amino acids. CDR1 is SSHAT and CDR2 is FNYEAQ in the germline V gene (reference sequence). The CDR3 reads CASSSTPQEKLFF. In DNA, the CDR3 is TGTGCTAGCAGCTCCACCCCACAAGAAAAACTGTTTTTT.